This T cell receptor beta chain is from a study of blood T cell repertoires in COVID-19. Per the original methods: Nucleated cell number was recorded as an estimate derived from reference gene primer amplification. Only in-frame clones appear in the TCRdb table, and some are missing; sequencing was by immunoSEQ multiplex PCR. The V and J calls and clone size come from that table; D and trimming were worked out from the DNA. The sample consists of approximately 400,000 clones, more than 85% of them appearing once. J was trimmed by 7 bases and V by 6 bases; bases with no gene match: 8. The CDR3 sequence is 13 residues long.

The clonotype was recovered from a woman between 35 and 50 years old who had been exposed to COVID-19. The chain joins TRBV12-3 or TRBV12-4 to TRBJ1-1, with 7 bases aligning to TRBD1. The sequenced material came from PBMCs or T cells enriched from blood (not recorded which). Here the CDR3 reads CASSQNRGSEAFF. CDR3 DNA: TGTGCCAGCAGCCAAAACAGGGGAAGTGAAGCTTTCTTT.